This entry describes one T cell receptor (beta chain). This sample was included in a study of blood T cell repertoires in COVID-19. Study as a whole: The United States, Italy and Spain supplied acute and convalescent COVID-19 samples. PBMCs, B-cell-depleted T cells, or T cells provided the cDNA or gDNA that made up the material.

Repertoires were generated with immunoSEQ multiplex PCR, while TCRdb's copy carries only in-frame clones and drops some. The repertoire holds 50,000 to 65,000 clones, with roughly 82% as singletons. This receptor was obtained from a woman aged 55-69 years with acute or convalescent COVID-19. The sample was peripheral blood.

The chain's CDR3 is CASSVDMRGGTLSGGYTF. The CDR3, as DNA: TGTGCCAGCAGCGTAGACATGCGGGGAGGGACACTTTCTGGTGGCTACACCTTC. The J gene is TRBJ1-2, the V gene TRBV9, with D maybe TRBD1 (6 bases). The V end lost 0 bases, the J end lost 7 bases, and 25 bases lay between the germline ends. CDR3 length equals 18 residues. The germline CDR1 and CDR2 sequences are SGDLS and YYNGEE.